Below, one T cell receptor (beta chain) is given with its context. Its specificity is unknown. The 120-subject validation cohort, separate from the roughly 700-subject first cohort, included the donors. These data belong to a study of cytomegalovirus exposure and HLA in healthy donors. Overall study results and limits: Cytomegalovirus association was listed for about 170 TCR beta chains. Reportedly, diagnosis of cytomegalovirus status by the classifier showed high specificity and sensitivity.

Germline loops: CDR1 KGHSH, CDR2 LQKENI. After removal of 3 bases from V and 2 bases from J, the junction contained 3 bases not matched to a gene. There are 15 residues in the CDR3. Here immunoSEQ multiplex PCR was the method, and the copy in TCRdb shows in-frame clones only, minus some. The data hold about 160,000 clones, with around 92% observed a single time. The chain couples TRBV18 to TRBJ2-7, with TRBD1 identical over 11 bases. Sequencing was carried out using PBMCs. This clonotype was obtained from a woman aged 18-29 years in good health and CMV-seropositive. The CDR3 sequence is CASSPLGQGAYEQYF. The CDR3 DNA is TGTGCCAGCTCACCGCTGGGACAGGGGGCCTACGAGCAGTACTTC.